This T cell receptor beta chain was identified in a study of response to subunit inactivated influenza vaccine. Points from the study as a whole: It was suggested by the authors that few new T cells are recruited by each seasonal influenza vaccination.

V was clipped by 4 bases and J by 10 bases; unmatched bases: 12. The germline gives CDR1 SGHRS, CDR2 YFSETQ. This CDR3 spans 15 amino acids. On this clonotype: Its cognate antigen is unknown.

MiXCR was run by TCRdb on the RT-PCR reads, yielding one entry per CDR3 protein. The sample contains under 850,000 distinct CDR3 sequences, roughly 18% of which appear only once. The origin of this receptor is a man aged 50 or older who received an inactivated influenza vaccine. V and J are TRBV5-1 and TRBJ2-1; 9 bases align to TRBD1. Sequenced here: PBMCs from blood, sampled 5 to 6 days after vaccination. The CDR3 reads CASSPIGQGSNEQFF. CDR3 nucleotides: TGCGCCAGCAGCCCTATAGGACAGGGGAGCAACGAGCAGTTCTTC.